These 32 T cell receptor beta chains share one sample of origin, sequenced in a study of blood T cells in healthy people across ages. Together with a sample-barcoded 5' primer, a J-beta primer mix was included in a second PCR lasting about 6 to 12 cycles. One entry per CDR3 protein, called by TCRdb with MiXCR from the 5' RACE reads. The sample includes about 1.1 million distinct CDR3 sequences, approximately 38% of them seen just once. The specimen sequenced was blood. Every receptor here comes from a man between 18 and 35 years old in good health.

The chain carries TRBV5-1 and TRBJ2-3; TRBD2 agrees at 14 bases. CDR1 and CDR2 from the germline V gene are SGHRS and YFSETQ. The CDR3 length is 16 residues. With 0 bases clipped from V and 5 bases from J, the junction kept 2 bases outside the gene matches. CDR3 loop: CASSLGTSGGIDTQYF. CDR3 DNA: TGCGCCAGCAGCTTGGGGACTAGCGGGGGGATAGATACGCAGTATTTT.

The table lists this clonotype with a few counts. The chain combines TRBV5-1 with TRBJ1-2; 7 bases agree with TRBD1. J was trimmed by 4 bases and V by 2 bases; bases with no gene match: 5. Looked up from germline, CDR1 is SGHRS and CDR2 is YFSETQ. The CDR3 is made up of 14 amino acids. CDR3 DNA sequence: TGCGCCAGCAGCTTCGACAGGGTCGGCTATGGCTACACCTTC. Amino acid sequence: CASSFDRVGYGYTF.

In this sample, this clonotype turned up once. The chain is built from TRBV6-5 and TRBJ1-2; D is possibly TRBD1 (5 bases). CDR3 length: 14 residues. V lost 6 bases and J 8 bases, leaving 19 bases between the germline ends. Germline loops: CDR1 MNHEY, CDR2 SVGAGI. The CDR3 spells CASSQTVAGGGYTF. CDR3 sequence (DNA): TGTGCCAGCAGCCAGACAGTCGCGGGGGGAGGCTACACCTTC.

The CDR3 here is CASSLTGGQEEKLFF. DNA for the CDR3: TGCGCCAGCAGCTTGACGGGGGGCCAGGAGGAAAAACTGTTTTTT. The chain links TRBV5-1 to TRBJ1-4, with a possible D match to TRBD1 (6 bases). Germline CDR1 and CDR2: SGHRS and YFSETQ. Trimming removed 1 base from V and 8 bases from J, with 15 bases in between. This CDR3 is 15 amino acids long.

This clonotype was observed a few times. The chain has TRBV20-1 and TRBJ2-7, with unresolved D. CDR3 length: 14 residues. Trimming pared 0 bases from V and 3 bases from J, leaving 12 bases between. Germline values: CDR1 DFQATT, CDR2 SNEGSKA (reference sequence). CDR3 nucleotide sequence: TGCAGTGCTAGAGATCCCGGATTCATCTACGAGCAGTACTTC. Encoded protein: CSARDPGFIYEQYF.

V is TRBV6-6 and J is TRBJ1-4, with D maybe TRBD1 (6 bases). The CDR3 extends over 14 amino acids. Germline V CDR1 and CDR2: MNHNY, SVGAGI (reference sequence). Between the trimmed V and J ends, which lost 2 bases and 6 bases, there was a span of 10 bases. The CDR3 bases are TGTGCCAGCAGTTACAGGGGGACGTATGAAAAACTGTTTTTT. Its protein product is CASSYRGTYEKLFF.

Comments on this clonotype: One junction end disagrees with the germline gene, perhaps due to a read error. V is TRBV29-1 and J is TRBJ2-3, with D perhaps matching TRBD2 (6 bases). The CDR3 has 15 residues. The V gene's germline CDR1 is SQVTM and CDR2 ANQGSEA. The CDR3 region is CSVWTRPGVTDTRYF. Here the CDR3 DNA reads TGCAGCGTTTGGACTCGCCCGGGGGTCACAGATACGCGGTATTTT.

This clonotype was recorded a few times. This chain connects TRBV10-3 to TRBJ2-2, with 7 bases matching TRBD1. V lost 6 bases and J lost 1; bases outside the gene matches: 5. This CDR3 is built from 15 residues. Germline CDR1 reads ENHRY; CDR2 reads SYGVKD. CDR3 sequence: CAISAGTENTGELFF. The CDR3 region has the DNA TGTGCCATCAGCGCCGGGACAGAGAACACCGGGGAGCTGTTTTTT.

The CDR3 sequence is CASSLENPLKYGYTF. The CDR3 nucleotides read TGTGCCAGCAGCTTGGAAAATCCGCTAAAATATGGCTACACCTTC. The J gene is TRBJ1-2, the V gene TRBV7-9; D call uncertain. This CDR3 has 15 residues. Looked up from germline, CDR1 is SEHNR and CDR2 is FQNEAQ (reference sequence). Between the trimmed V and J ends, which lost 3 bases and 5 bases, there was a span of 16 bases.

V and J are TRBV12-3 or TRBV12-4 and TRBJ1-1; 8 bases are shared with TRBD1. The CDR3 is 13 residues long. Losses at the gene ends were 5 bases for V and 5 bases for J; bases not matched to a gene: 4. In DNA form, the CDR3 reads TGTGCCAGCAGTCAGGGGGCTGTAACTGAAGCTTTCTTT. This encodes CASSQGAVTEAFF.

Of note for this clonotype: Sequence at one end of the junction differs from germline and may be a read error. This sequence joins TRBV6-1 and TRBJ1-2; D might be TRBD1 (5 bases). The CDR3 spans 14 residues. Germline CDR1 reads MNHNS; CDR2 reads SASEGT. The chain's CDR3 is CTSSFPGRGYGYTF. The CDR3 DNA reads as TGTACCAGCAGTTTTCCGGGACGGGGCTATGGCTACACCTTC.

This clonotype was observed a handful of times. The chain couples TRBV28 to TRBJ2-5; D might be TRBD1 (6 bases). Germline CDR1 reads MDHEN; CDR2 reads SYDVKM. CDR3 length: 11 residues. V gave up 8 bases and J gave up 11 bases, with 15 bases separating them. DNA of the CDR3: TGTGCCAGCCTACAGGGCTATGAGCAGTACTTC. Translating gives CASLQGYEQYF.

The gene calls are TRBV7-9 and TRBJ1-1; maybe TRBD1 (5 bases). V lost 2 bases and J lost 11, with 21 bases in between. This CDR3 contains 15 residues. Germline V gene sequence: CDR1 SEHNR, CDR2 FQNEAQ (reference sequence). The DNA of the CDR3 is TGTGCCAGCAGCTTAAGTCTGGGGACTCCCGAAGAGGCTTTCTTT. Translation: CASSLSLGTPEEAFF.

This clonotype was seen only a few times. V usage is TRBV29-1 and J usage is TRBJ2-1, with D tentatively TRBD2 (5 bases). Germline loops: CDR1 SQVTM, CDR2 ANQGSEA. The CDR3 runs to 13 residues. The ends were cut back, 7 bases at V and 6 bases at J, with 16 bases in the middle. The CDR3 DNA sequence: TGCAGCGCACCCGCCCCGGGGAGCAATGAGCAGTTCTTC. It codes for CSAPAPGSNEQFF.

The genes are TRBV5-1 and TRBJ1-4; D ambiguous. Germline-derived CDR1 and CDR2 are SGHRS and YFSETQ. Trimming stripped 2 bases from V and 5 bases from J, with 4 bases between. CDR3 length equals 12 residues. CDR3 sequence: CASSFDNEKLFF. The DNA for the CDR3 is TGCGCCAGCAGCTTCGACAATGAAAAACTGTTTTTT.

The rearrangement uses TRBV2 and TRBJ2-2, with D perhaps TRBD1 (6 bases). Trimming pared 2 bases from V and 4 bases from J, leaving 11 bases between. The CDR3 is made up of 15 amino acids. CDR1 SNHLY and CDR2 FYNNEI come from the germline V gene. The chain's CDR3 is CASSERTAFTGELFF. Written as DNA, the CDR3 is TGTGCCAGCAGTGAAAGGACAGCCTTCACCGGGGAGCTGTTTTTT. The variable domain in full, with the rest retrieved from reference TRBV2 and TRBJ2-2, is EPEVTQTPSHQVTQMGQEVILRCVPISNHLYFYWYRQILGQKVEFLVSFYNNEISEKSEIFDDQFSVERPDGSNFTLKIRSTKLEDSAMYFCASSERTAFTGELFFGEGSRLTVL.

The chain uses TRBV20-1 and TRBJ1-1; D uncertain. The germline V gene encodes CDR1 DFQATT and CDR2 SNEGSKA (reference sequence). This CDR3 contains 13 residues. V was shortened by 4 bases and J by 7 bases, with 16 bases between the two germline ends. The CDR3 nucleotides read TGCAGTGCTACCCCAAGCGGGAGAAGTGAAGCTTTCTTT. Amino acids: CSATPSGRSEAFF.

This clonotype was seen more than once but under ten times. V and J are TRBV4-3 and TRBJ2-3; TRBD1 aligns across 8 bases. This CDR3 contains 17 residues. After removal of 0 bases from V and 5 bases from J, the junction contained 10 bases not matched to a gene. CDR1 LGHNA and CDR2 YSLEER come from the germline V gene. The CDR3 is CASSQDTEGQAGDTQYF. CDR3 DNA sequence: TGCGCCAGCAGCCAAGATACCGAGGGACAGGCTGGAGATACGCAGTATTTT.

In regard to this clonotype: Sequence at one end of the junction differs from germline and may be a read error. The rearrangement joins TRBV5-5 to TRBJ1-2; D is uncertain. CDR1 is SGHKS, CDR2 YYEKEE, per germline (reference sequence). The CDR3 is made up of 12 amino acids. CDR3 DNA: TGTGCCAGCAGCTTGGAGGACCATGGTTACACCTTC. Encoded protein: CASSLEDHGYTF.

The chain recombines TRBV5-1 with TRBJ2-5, with 7 nucleotides matching TRBD2. The V segment lost 4 bases and the J segment 5 bases; nucleotides outside the gene matches: 11. The CDR3 is 15 amino acids. The V gene's germline CDR1 is SGHRS and CDR2 YFSETQ. Here the CDR3 reads CASSLTAGKGETQYF. The CDR3 DNA reads as TGCGCCAGCAGCCTAACAGCGGGGAAAGGGGAGACCCAGTACTTC. Full variable domain (remainder filled in from reference TRBV5-1 and TRBJ2-5): KAGVTQTPRYLIKTRGQQVTLSCSPISGHRSVSWYQQTPGQGLQFLFEYFSETQRNKGNFPGRFSGRQFSNSRSEMNVSTLELGDSALYLCASSLTAGKGETQYFGPGTRLLVL.

This clonotype was counted a few times. The rearrangement links TRBV10-3 to TRBJ1-2; no reliable D call. CDR3 length equals 14 residues. Germline V gene lookup returns CDR1 ENHRY and CDR2 SYGVKD. V was clipped by 2 bases and J by 6 bases, with 13 bases between them. The CDR3 reads CAISEGPTSNGYTF. CDR3 in DNA: TGTGCCATCAGTGAGGGGCCCACTAGCAATGGCTACACCTTC.

V gene TRBV14 combines with J gene TRBJ2-1; D not certain. The CDR3 has 15 residues. CDR1 is SGHDN, CDR2 FVKESK, per germline. The V gene lost 4 bases and the J gene lost 0 bases, with 10 bases spanning the gap. CDR3 region: CASSPVPASYNEQFF. The CDR3 DNA is TGTGCCAGCAGCCCTGTGCCTGCCTCCTACAATGAGCAGTTCTTC.

This clonotype has a handful of counts. The rearrangement uses TRBV27 and TRBJ1-5; D is possibly TRBD1 (5 bases). CDR3 length equals 16 residues. CDR1 MNHEY and CDR2 SMNVEV come from the germline V gene (reference sequence). V was shortened by 4 bases and J by 5 bases, with 18 bases between the two germline ends. The CDR3 bases are TGTGCCAGCAGTTCCTTACCGGCAGGGAGAGATCAGCCCCAGCATTTT. Its protein product is CASSSLPAGRDQPQHF.

The rearrangement joins TRBV6-6 to TRBJ1-2; 8 nucleotides line up with TRBD1. CDR1 and CDR2 from the germline V gene are MNHNY and SVGAGI (reference sequence). J lost 8 bases, V lost 6 bases, and 5 bases had no gene match. CDR3 size: 12 residues. The CDR3, as DNA: TGTGCCAGCAGGCAGGGGGCTAACGGCTACACCTTC. Its translation is CASRQGANGYTF.

In its sample, this clonotype was seen many times. This chain uses TRBV5-6 with TRBJ1-2, with a possible D match to TRBD1 (6 bases). CDR3 length: 12 residues. CDR1 is SGHDT and CDR2 is YYEEEE in the germline V gene. Trimming left V 4 bases short and J 8 bases short, with 12 bases between. For the CDR3, the DNA is TGTGCCAGCAGCAGAGACAGGCAGGGCTACACCTTC. Encoded protein: CASSRDRQGYTF.

This clonotype appeared a few times. This rearrangement joins TRBV5-1 to TRBJ1-2; D may be TRBD1 (5 bases). The germline CDR1 and CDR2 sequences are SGHRS and YFSETQ. Trimming cost V 0 bases and J 4 bases, with 13 bases left between them. The length of the CDR3 is 15 residues. The CDR3 DNA reads TGCGCCAGCAGCTTGGGGGACGGACCGATCTATGGCTACACCTTC. Protein: CASSLGDGPIYGYTF.

The gene calls are TRBV20-1 and TRBJ1-1; D uncertain. The V and J ends lost 5 bases and 0 bases respectively, with 10 bases between them. The CDR3 sequence is 13 residues long. CDR1 and CDR2 (germline): DFQATT, SNEGSKA (reference sequence). The CDR3 nucleotides are TGCAGTGCTCTCTGGACGGTGAACACTGAAGCTTTCTTT. Translated: CSALWTVNTEAFF.

This clonotype occurred a few times. This chain joins TRBV6-2 or TRBV6-3 and TRBJ2-3, with TRBD1 matching 8 bases. V dropped 7 bases and J dropped 3; count of bases not matched to a gene: 6. Germline CDR1 MNHEY, CDR2 SVGEGT. CDR3 length: 14 residues. The CDR3 DNA sequence: TGTGCCAGCAACTCAGGGGGCCCGACAGATACGCAGTATTTT. Translated, it gives CASNSGGPTDTQYF.

A few counts support this clonotype. The rearrangement links TRBV30 to TRBJ2-7; D might be TRBD1 (6 bases). The CDR3 extends over 13 amino acids. Per germline, CDR1 GTSNPN and CDR2 SVGIG (reference sequence). V gave up 4 bases and J gave up 3 bases, with 13 bases separating them. CDR3 in DNA: TGTGCCTGGACAGGGGTTCAATTCTACGAGCAGTACTTC. Translating it yields CAWTGVQFYEQYF.

This clonotype was found many times. The chain uses TRBV29-1 and TRBJ2-5; 8 bases map to TRBD2. This CDR3 is 13 amino acids long. Looked up from germline, CDR1 is SQVTM and CDR2 is ANQGSEA. Trimming at V came to 4 bases and at J to 5 bases, leaving 6 bases not matched to a gene. Here the CDR3 reads CSVGGTSSETQYF. In DNA, the CDR3 is TGCAGCGTTGGGGGGACTAGTAGCGAGACCCAGTACTTC.

This clonotype was picked up one time. V is TRBV28 and J is TRBJ2-2, with 7 bases lining up with TRBD1. The germline CDR1 and CDR2 sequences are MDHEN and SYDVKM. This CDR3 contains 16 residues. V shed 6 bases, J shed 6 bases, and the junction held 13 bases outside the gene matches. CDR3: CASSAETGFVAGELFF. In nucleotides, the CDR3 is TGTGCCAGCAGCGCCGAGACAGGGTTCGTCGCCGGGGAGCTGTTTTTT.

This clonotype showed up just once. A read error may produce the germline difference seen at one junction end. The V call is TRBV4-3, the J call TRBJ2-1; D not certain. The germline CDR1 and CDR2 sequences are LGHNA and YSLEER. The CDR3 is 15 residues long. The DNA for the CDR3 is TGCGCCAGCAACCAAGTTTCTCTAATGGACAATGAGCAGTTCTTC. Translation gives CASNQVSLMDNEQFF.